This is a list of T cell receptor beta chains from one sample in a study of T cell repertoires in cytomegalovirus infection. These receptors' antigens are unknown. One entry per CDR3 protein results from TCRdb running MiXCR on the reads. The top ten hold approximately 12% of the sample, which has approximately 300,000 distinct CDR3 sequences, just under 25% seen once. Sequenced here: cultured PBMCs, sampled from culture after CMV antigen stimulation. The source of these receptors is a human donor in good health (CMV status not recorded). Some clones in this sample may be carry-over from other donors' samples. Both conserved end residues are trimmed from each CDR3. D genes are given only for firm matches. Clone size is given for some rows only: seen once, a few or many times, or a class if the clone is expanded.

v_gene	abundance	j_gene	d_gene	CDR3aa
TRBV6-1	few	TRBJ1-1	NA	AITTPWGTEAF
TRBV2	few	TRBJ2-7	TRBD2	ARRLAESYEQY
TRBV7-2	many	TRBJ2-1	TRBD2	ASSPGAGVYNEQF
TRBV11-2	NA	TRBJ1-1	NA	ASTSQGNEAF
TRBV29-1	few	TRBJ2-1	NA	SVESRGSSYNEQF
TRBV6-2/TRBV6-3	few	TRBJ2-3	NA	ASSYSLLQKLQRLQTTDTQY
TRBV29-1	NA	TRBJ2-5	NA	SVEVRISKETQY
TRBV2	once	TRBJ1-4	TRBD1	ASSVPDRGNEKLF
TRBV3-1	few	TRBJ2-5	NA	ASSFRLGVAVY
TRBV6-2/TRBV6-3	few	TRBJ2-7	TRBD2	ASSFYWRESSYEQY
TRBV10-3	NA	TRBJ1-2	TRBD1	AISQIGQGNKDGYT
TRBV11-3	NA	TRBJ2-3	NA	ASSLYPTDTQY
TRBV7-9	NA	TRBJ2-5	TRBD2	ASSGLAYETQY
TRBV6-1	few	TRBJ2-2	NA	ASKMGRIYTGELF
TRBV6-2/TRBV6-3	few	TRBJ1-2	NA	ASSYSGVDGYT
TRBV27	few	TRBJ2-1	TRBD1	ASSPGQGRIEQF
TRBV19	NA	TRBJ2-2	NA	ASSKGRSSGTGELF
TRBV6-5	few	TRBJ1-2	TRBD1	ASSYSLDRGDYT
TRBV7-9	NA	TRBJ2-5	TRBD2	ASSRTSIQETQY
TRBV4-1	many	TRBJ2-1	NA	ASSQEVAGMFNEQF
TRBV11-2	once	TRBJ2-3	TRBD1	ASSLGTGVTDTQY
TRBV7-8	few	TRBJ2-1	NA	ASSPLGGIPSAYNEQF
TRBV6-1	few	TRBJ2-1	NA	ASGGRASYNEQF
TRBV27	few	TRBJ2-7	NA	ASSTSSYEQY
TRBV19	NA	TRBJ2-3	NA	ASTVGIFTDTQY
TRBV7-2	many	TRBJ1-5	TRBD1	ASSSGGVYQPQH
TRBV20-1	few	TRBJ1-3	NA	SARDPGASGNTIY
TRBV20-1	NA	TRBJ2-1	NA	SAVAASNEQF
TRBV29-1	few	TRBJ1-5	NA	SVRREENQPQH
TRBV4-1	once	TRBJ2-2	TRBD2	ASSQDWASGNTGELF
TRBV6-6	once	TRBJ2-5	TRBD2	ASSYGGRAETQY
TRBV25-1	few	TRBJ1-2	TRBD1	ASNGQADGYT
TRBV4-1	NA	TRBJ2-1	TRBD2	ASSFRTSGNIVSYNEQF
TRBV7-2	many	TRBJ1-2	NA	ASSLVTMGGYT
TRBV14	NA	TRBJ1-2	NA	ASSQGWPRDGYT
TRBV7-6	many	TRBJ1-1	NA	ASSALIGGEAF
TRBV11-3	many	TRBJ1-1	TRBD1	ASSATGGTEAF
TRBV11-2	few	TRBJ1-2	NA	ASSLDNKVYGYT
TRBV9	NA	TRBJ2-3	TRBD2	ASSARLAGGLDTQY
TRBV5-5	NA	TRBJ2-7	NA	ASSLGLGAGVYLGYEQY
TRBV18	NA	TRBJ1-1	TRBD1	ASSQQGLNTEAF
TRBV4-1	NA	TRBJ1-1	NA	ASSQEIIRALNTGAF
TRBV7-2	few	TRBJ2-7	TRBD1	ASSLEGQGPYEQY
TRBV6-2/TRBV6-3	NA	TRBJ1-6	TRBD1	ASSRPGTGTYNSPLH
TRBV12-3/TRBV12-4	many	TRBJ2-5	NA	ASSPRSYETQY
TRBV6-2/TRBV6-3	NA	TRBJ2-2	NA	ASSPTRGIGELF
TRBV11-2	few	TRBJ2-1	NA	ASRIVDNYNEQF
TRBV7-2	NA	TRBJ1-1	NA	ASSSRRAPNTEAF
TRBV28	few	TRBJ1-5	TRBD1	ASSLGDRDNQPQH
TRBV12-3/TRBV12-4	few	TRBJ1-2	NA	ASSFDDNYGYT
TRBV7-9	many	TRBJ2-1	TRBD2	ASSLGLAGGWNEQF
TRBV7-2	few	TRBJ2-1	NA	ASSRTSSGHNEQF
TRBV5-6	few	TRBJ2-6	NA	ASSFLRSGANVLT
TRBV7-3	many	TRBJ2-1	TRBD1	ASSYDRDLHEQF
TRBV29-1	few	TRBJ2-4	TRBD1	SVVLSGGKNIQY
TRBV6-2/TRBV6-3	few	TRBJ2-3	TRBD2	ASSSPRAGVKTDTQY
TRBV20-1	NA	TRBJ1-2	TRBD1	SASKQGNYGYT
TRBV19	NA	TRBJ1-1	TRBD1	ASSTLTGAEAF
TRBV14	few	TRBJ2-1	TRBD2	ASSQEMLAGDHEQF
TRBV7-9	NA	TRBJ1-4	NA	ASSPPDGDYGKLF